The next 7 T cell receptor beta chains were all read from a single sample in a study of patients and donors after allogeneic stem cell transplantation. TCRdb reprocessed the RT-PCR reads with MiXCR, giving one entry per CDR3 protein. The table shows about 230,000 distinct CDR3 sequences, with roughly 13% occurring only once. Sequencing was performed on blood, either unsorted or a sorted T cell fraction (not recorded which). The origin of the receptors is a human donor who was either an allogeneic HSCT recipient or a stem cell or donor lymphocyte infusion donor (not recorded which). It is not recorded whose cells these are; they may come from a transplant donor.

This clonotype came up a few times. The gene calls are TRBV5-4 and TRBJ1-4; 9 bases map to TRBD1. CDR3 size: 14 residues. After removal of 1 base from V and 7 bases from J, the junction contained 2 bases not matched to a gene. CDR1 and CDR2 (germline): SGHNT, YYREEE (reference sequence). In DNA, the CDR3 is TGTGCCAGCAGCTTGCCGGGACAGGGTGAAAAACTGTTTTTT. This codes for CASSLPGQGEKLFF.

This clonotype was found many times. J is TRBJ2-2 and V is TRBV12-3 or TRBV12-4; 7 bases agree with TRBD1. Trimming took 1 base from V and 6 from J; bases not matched to a gene: 2. The CDR3 contains 14 residues. CDR3 sequence: CASSLVQGSGELFF. DNA of the CDR3: TGTGCCAGCAGTTTAGTACAGGGGTCCGGGGAGCTGTTTTTT.

This clonotype was observed a few times. The chain employs TRBV20-1 and TRBJ2-3, with TRBD1 identical over 8 bases. This CDR3 has 15 amino acids. Germline CDR1 and CDR2: DFQATT and SNEGSKA (reference sequence). With V trimmed by 8 bases and J by 2 bases, 12 bases remained unmatched. This CDR3 reads CSSQIQGGNTDTQYF. In nucleotides, the CDR3 is TGCAGTTCTCAGATACAGGGGGGAAACACAGATACGCAGTATTTT.

Comment on this clonotype: A much larger clone differs by one base, so this may be a read error. This chain joins TRBV3-1 and TRBJ2-1; D is ambiguous. CDR3 size: 14 residues. Germline assignment: CDR1 LGHDT and CDR2 YNNKEL (reference sequence). CDR3 region: CARSQDLGRDEQFF. Written as DNA, the CDR3 is TGTGCCAGGAGCCAAGATCTAGGAAGGGATGAGCAGTTCTTC.

This clonotype occurred many times. The V call is TRBV24-1, the J call TRBJ2-1; D is uncertain. Germline CDR1 and CDR2: KGHDR and SFDVKD. V gave up 3 bases and J gave up 8 bases, with 13 bases separating them. The CDR3 extends over 14 amino acids. The CDR3 here is CATSDLLKFDEQFF. For the CDR3, the DNA is TGTGCCACCAGTGATCTACTTAAGTTTGATGAGCAGTTCTTC.

Here the CDR3 DNA reads TGCAGTGCTAGAGATCGAGACTATTACACTGAAGCTTTCTTT. Its translation: CSARDRDYYTEAFF. This chain uses TRBV20-1 with TRBJ1-1, with D unresolved. CDR3 length equals 14 residues. Germline assignment: CDR1 DFQATT and CDR2 SNEGSKA (reference sequence). Trimming took off 0 bases at V and 3 bases at J, with 11 bases between the two ends.

This clonotype was detected many times. The rearrangement joins TRBV2 to TRBJ1-5; no reliable D call. The germline V and J ends were trimmed by 6 bases and 7 bases, with 13 bases remaining between them. The CDR3 loop spans 13 amino acids. Germline CDR1 is SNHLY and CDR2 is FYNNEI. This CDR3 is CASSAQGRQPQHF. CDR3 DNA sequence: TGTGCCAGCAGCGCACAAGGCCGGCAGCCCCAGCATTTT.